The 8 T cell receptor beta chains in this list originate from one sample, sequenced in a study of shared clonotypes between healthy human individuals. Sequencing used immunoSEQ multiplex PCR; TCRdb keeps in-frame clones, though not all of them. Of about 1,500,000 clones listed, around 97% are singletons. The source material was naive CD4+ T cells sorted from blood. Subset: CD45RA+ positively selected. These receptors were obtained from a man younger than 45 in good health.

This sequence joins TRBV18 and TRBJ1-5; unclear D gene. V was cut by 4 bases and J by 0 bases, with 13 bases left in between. The CDR3 spans 16 residues. Germline V gives CDR1 KGHSH, CDR2 LQKENI. DNA of the CDR3: TGTGCCAGCTCACTAGAACAGCCCCATAGCAATCAGCCCCAGCATTTT. This codes for CASSLEQPHSNQPQHF.

Regarding this clone: At the DNA level, this CDR3 is encoded by other sequences in the same sample as well. The V gene is TRBV27, the J gene TRBJ1-1; TRBD1 agrees at 9 bases. Germline CDR1 is MNHEY and CDR2 is SMNVEV (reference sequence). The CDR3 is made up of 15 amino acids. Losses at the gene ends were 3 bases for V and 2 bases for J; bases not matched to a gene: 4. The CDR3 sequence: CASSFRQGVNTEAFF. The CDR3 DNA follows: TGTGCCAGCAGTTTCAGACAGGGGGTTAACACTGAAGCTTTCTTT.

The rearrangement joins TRBV28 to TRBJ1-1, with D tentatively TRBD1 (6 bases). The CDR3 extends over 13 amino acids. CDR1 and CDR2 from the germline V gene are MDHEN and SYDVKM. V gave up 8 bases and J gave up 5 bases, with 15 bases separating them. The CDR3 loop is CASLEGGRTEAFF. Here the CDR3 DNA reads TGTGCCAGCCTAGAGGGGGGGAGAACTGAAGCTTTCTTT.

The chain has TRBV7-3 and TRBJ2-1; the match to TRBD2 covers 10 bases. The CDR3 is 17 residues long. The trim removed 5 bases at V and 4 bases at J, leaving 11 bases unmatched. CDR1 is SGHTA, CDR2 FQGTGA, per germline. The DNA for the CDR3 is TGTGCCAGCAGCCCAACGATTAGCGGGAGGCGGTACAATGAGCAGTTCTTC. Translation: CASSPTISGRRYNEQFF.

As regards this clone: The same CDR3 can be traced to other DNA sequences in this sample. The chain carries TRBV11-3 and TRBJ2-2, with D unclear. There are 13 residues in the CDR3. CDR1 and CDR2 from the germline V gene are SGHNT and YENEEA. The V end lost 3 bases, the J end lost 5 bases, and 7 bases lay between the germline ends. The CDR3 sequence: CASSLRETGELFF. The CDR3 nucleotides read TGTGCCAGCAGCTTGCGTGAGACCGGGGAGCTGTTTTTT.

V usage is TRBV5-6 and J usage is TRBJ1-4; no definite D call. The germline V gene encodes CDR1 SGHDT and CDR2 YYEEEE. The CDR3 totals 15 residues. Trimming cost V 1 base and J 0 bases, with 7 bases left between them. In DNA, the CDR3 is TGTGCCAGCAGCTTGTGGCCACCAACTAATGAAAAACTGTTTTTT. It codes for CASSLWPPTNEKLFF.

This sequence joins TRBV5-6 and TRBJ2-7; D is unclear. Looked up from germline, CDR1 is SGHDT and CDR2 is YYEEEE. The CDR3 extends over 14 amino acids. Trimming stripped 0 bases from V and 5 bases from J, with 12 bases between. The CDR3 is CASSLVLLENEQYF. CDR3 DNA sequence: TGTGCCAGCAGCTTGGTTCTCCTTGAGAACGAGCAGTACTTC. The whole variable domain, filled in from reference TRBV5-6 and TRBJ2-7, reads DAGVTQSPTHLIKTRGQQVTLRCSPKSGHDTVSWYQQALGQGPQFIFQYYEEEERQRGNFPDRFSGHQFPNYSSELNVNALLLGDSALYLCASSLVLLENEQYFGPGTRLTVT.

The chain joins TRBV28 to TRBJ1-2; no clear D. Looked up from germline, CDR1 is MDHEN and CDR2 is SYDVKM. The CDR3 is made up of 14 amino acids. V shed 6 bases and J shed 5 bases, with 16 bases lying between them. CDR3 region: CASRNGPPSYGYTF. For the CDR3, the DNA is TGTGCCAGCAGAAACGGGCCTCCGAGTTATGGCTACACCTTC.